The sequence of this T cell receptor beta chain was determined in a study of T cell responses to AZD1222 COVID-19 vaccine. V lost 5 bases, J lost 6 bases, and 14 bases lay in between. There are 13 residues in the CDR3. Germline-derived CDR1 and CDR2 are GTSNPN and SVGIG (reference sequence). Generated by immunoSEQ multiplex PCR, the TCRdb table keeps only in-frame clones and is missing some. The sample holds some 140,000 clones; more than 85% are singletons and the top ten take roughly 3.1%. This receptor was identified in an adult in good health. The sequenced sample was peripheral blood, obtained on day 0 of AZD1222 vaccination. The J gene is TRBJ1-5, the V gene TRBV30, with D perhaps matching TRBD1 (6 bases). As DNA, the CDR3 is TGTGCCTGGGGCACAGGGATTGGTCAGCCCCAGCATTTT. Protein sequence: CAWGTGIGQPQHF.